The next 10 T cell receptor beta chains were all read from a single sample in a study of blood T cell repertoires in COVID-19. The table came from immunoSEQ multiplex PCR; TCRdb's copy has only in-frame clones and leaves some out. The sample lists fewer than 350,000 clones, roughly nine tenths occurring once. Sequencing input: peripheral blood. All receptors derive from a woman in her 30s with COVID-19, enrolled during active disease.

DNA for the CDR3: TGTGCCAGCAGCCACCCCGGGGAGACCTACGAGCAGTACTTC. Translating gives CASSHPGETYEQYF. V usage is TRBV4-2 and J usage is TRBJ2-7, with D tentatively TRBD2 (5 bases). The CDR3 totals 14 residues. V was trimmed by 3 bases and J by 2 bases, leaving 11 bases between them. CDR1 is LGHNA and CDR2 is YNFKEQ in the germline V gene.

A single count supports this clone. The rearrangement joins TRBV7-9 to TRBJ2-3; the match to TRBD2 covers 8 bases. The CDR3 length is 16 residues. The ends lost 1 base at V and 2 bases at J; junction bases unmatched: 5. Looked up from germline, CDR1 is SEHNR and CDR2 is FQNEAQ (reference sequence). The CDR3 sequence is CASSLGRGDYTDTQYF. The CDR3 nucleotides read TGTGCCAGCAGCTTAGGGCGGGGGGACTACACAGATACGCAGTATTTT.

CDR3 sequence reads: CASSQGGTSVGQPQHF. As DNA, the CDR3 is TGCGCCAGCAGCCAAGGTGGGACTAGCGTAGGTCAGCCCCAGCATTTT. This chain joins TRBV4-1 and TRBJ1-5; TRBD1 is a possible D gene (5 bases). The germline gives CDR1 MGHRA, CDR2 YSYEKL. The length of the CDR3 is 16 residues. Trimming removed 1 base from V and 6 bases from J, with 16 bases in between.

This chain joins TRBV5-1 and TRBJ2-2, with D possibly being TRBD1 (5 bases). Per germline, CDR1 SGHRS and CDR2 YFSETQ. Trimming removed 7 bases at V and 4 bases at J, with 14 bases between. The CDR3 is 14 amino acids. CDR3 residues: CASATRQGTGELFF. As DNA, the CDR3 is TGCGCCAGCGCGACGCGTCAGGGCACCGGGGAGCTGTTTTTT.

This chain links TRBV3-1 (or the pseudogene TRBV3-2) with TRBJ1-2, with D unclear. This CDR3 comprises 13 residues. Trimming pared 1 base from V and 2 bases from J, leaving 5 bases between. Looked up from germline, CDR1 is LGHDT and CDR2 is YNNKEL (reference sequence). The CDR3 region has the DNA TGTGCCAGCAGCCAAGCCCTAAACTATGGCTACACCTTC. This gives the protein CASSQALNYGYTF.

The V and J genes are TRBV6-6 and TRBJ1-1; a weak D match, TRBD1 (6 bases). Looked up from germline, CDR1 is MNHNY and CDR2 is SVGAGI (reference sequence). The CDR3 covers 13 residues. V was trimmed by 0 bases and J by 5 bases, leaving 7 bases between them. CDR3 DNA: TGTGCCAGCAGTTACTCCAGGGGAACTGAAGCTTTCTTT. It specifies CASSYSRGTEAFF.

This clone is a singleton in its sample. This chain joins TRBV14 and TRBJ1-2, with D perhaps matching TRBD1 (5 bases). Germline V CDR1 and CDR2: SGHDN, FVKESK. The CDR3 contains 13 residues. V was clipped by 3 bases and J by 8 bases, with 13 bases between them. This chain's CDR3 is CASSHTRAWGYTF. In nucleotides, the CDR3 is TGTGCCAGCAGCCACACCAGGGCTTGGGGCTACACCTTC.

The V and J genes are TRBV28 and TRBJ1-3; D may be TRBD1 (6 bases). The CDR3 spans 14 residues. Trimming removed 5 bases at V and 2 bases at J, with 10 bases between. The germline CDR1 and CDR2 sequences are MDHEN and SYDVKM. The CDR3 DNA reads as TGTGCCAGCAGTCGGACAGTAACTGGAAACACCATATATTTT. Amino acids: CASSRTVTGNTIYF.

V gene TRBV18 combines with J gene TRBJ2-7, with TRBD2 as a possible D gene (5 bases). CDR1 KGHSH and CDR2 LQKENI come from the germline V gene. The CDR3 runs 13 residues. Trimming removed 7 bases at V and 0 bases at J, with 10 bases between. The CDR3 reads CASFGISSYEQYF. The CDR3 DNA reads as TGTGCCAGCTTCGGGATAAGCTCCTACGAGCAGTACTTC.

This clone has just a few counts. This chain uses TRBV5-1 with TRBJ2-6; D perhaps matches TRBD1 (6 bases). CDR1 and CDR2 from the germline V gene are SGHRS and YFSETQ. Trimming pared 6 bases from V and 0 bases from J, leaving 22 bases between. The CDR3 covers 19 residues. CDR3 loop: CASKAQTGTRNSGANVLTF. In DNA, the CDR3 is TGCGCCAGCAAAGCTCAAACCGGGACAAGGAACTCTGGGGCCAACGTCCTGACTTTC.